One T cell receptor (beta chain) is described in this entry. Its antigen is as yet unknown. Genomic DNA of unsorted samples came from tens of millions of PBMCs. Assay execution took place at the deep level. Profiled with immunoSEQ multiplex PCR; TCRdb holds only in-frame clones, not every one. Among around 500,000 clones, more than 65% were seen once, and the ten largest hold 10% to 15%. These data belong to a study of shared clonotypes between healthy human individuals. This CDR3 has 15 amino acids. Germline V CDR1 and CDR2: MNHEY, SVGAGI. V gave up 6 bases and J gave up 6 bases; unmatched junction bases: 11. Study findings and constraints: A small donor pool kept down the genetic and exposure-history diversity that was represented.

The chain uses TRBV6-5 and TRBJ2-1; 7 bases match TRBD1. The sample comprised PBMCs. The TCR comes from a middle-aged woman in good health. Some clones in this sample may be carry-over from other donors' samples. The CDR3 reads CASSQRQGRGNEQFF. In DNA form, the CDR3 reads TGTGCCAGCAGCCAAAGACAGGGAAGGGGCAATGAGCAGTTCTTC.